Sequencing of this T cell receptor (beta chain) was carried out in a study of blood T cell repertoires in COVID-19. About the research overall: Samples came from the United States, Italy and Spain, spanning acute and convalescent COVID-19. In each case, the material was cDNA or gDNA derived from T cells, B-cell-depleted T cells, or PBMCs.

Methods used by the authors: Using reference gene primer amplification, nucleated cell counts were estimated. Measured with immunoSEQ multiplex PCR; TCRdb has only the in-frame clones, and not every one. Clone size and the V and J calls come from that table; the DNA yielded D and trimming. The sample shows approximately 150,000 clones, around 85% of them seen only once. V gave up 8 bases and J gave up 2 bases; unmatched junction bases: 14. The length of the CDR3 is 15 residues. CDR1 is SQVTM and CDR2 is ANQGSEA in the germline V gene. The sequence derives from a woman aged 80 or over with COVID-19, enrolled during active disease. This rearrangement joins TRBV29-1 to TRBJ2-7; 8 bases line up with TRBD2. The source material was peripheral blood. CDR3 sequence reads: CSPRGRTEGPYEQYF. The DNA for the CDR3 is TGCAGCCCCCGCGGGAGGACTGAGGGACCCTACGAGCAGTACTTC.